The rows below give T cell receptor beta chains drawn from one sample of a study of blood T cell repertoires in COVID-19. TCRdb's table, derived via immunoSEQ multiplex PCR, lists solely in-frame clones and lacks some. The data contain 200,000 to 300,000 clones, 70% to 90% of them singletons. Sample: peripheral blood. The receptors shown here come from a woman younger than 45 with acute or convalescent COVID-19. The CDR3 runs from the conserved cysteine through the conserved F or W. D genes are given only for firm matches. Expanded clones are given a class, and other clones once, few, many or no size at all.

TRBV7-9	TRBD2	.	TRBJ2-2	CASSSRRTSGTNTGELFF	TGTGCCAGCAGCTCTAGAAGGACTAGCGGGACGAACACCGGGGAGCTGTTTTTT
TRBV30	.	.	TRBJ2-7	CAWSAGSQTYEQYF	TGTGCCTGGAGTGCGGGAAGTCAGACCTACGAGCAGTACTTC
TRBV12-5	.	.	TRBJ1-2	CASGLVRNRPHYGYTF	TGTGCTAGTGGTTTGGTTCGAAACAGGCCCCACTATGGCTACACCTTC
TRBV4-3	.	.	TRBJ1-1	CASSQGTLNTEAFF	TGCGCCAGCAGCCAAGGTACACTGAACACTGAAGCTTTCTTT
TRBV19	TRBD1	.	TRBJ1-2	CASGTGPNYGYTF	TGTGCCAGCGGGACAGGGCCCAACTATGGCTACACCTTC
TRBV5-1	TRBD1	.	TRBJ1-2	CASSLGQMTGVWGYTF	TGCGCCAGCAGCTTGGGCCAGATGACAGGGGTGTGGGGCTACACCTTC
TRBV2	.	.	TRBJ1-1	CASSEGGSGYTEAFF	TGTGCCAGCAGTGAGGGGGGGAGTGGGTACACTGAAGCTTTCTTT
TRBV18	TRBD1	.	TRBJ1-2	CASSHGGQNNYGYTF	TGTGCCAGCTCTCACGGGGGACAGAATAACTATGGCTACACCTTC
TRBV7-3	TRBD1	.	TRBJ2-1	CASSFDRGYNEQFF	TGTGCCAGCAGCTTTGACAGGGGCTACAATGAGCAGTTCTTC
TRBV24-1	.	.	TRBJ2-1	CATSDPPGQSSEQFF	TGTGCCACCAGTGATCCCCCGGGACAATCTAGTGAGCAGTTCTTC
TRBV30	.	.	TRBJ2-7	CAWSVGAGYYEQYF	TGTGCCTGGAGTGTAGGGGCAGGATATTACGAGCAGTACTTC
TRBV4-3	TRBD1	.	TRBJ2-7	CASSLYPGQLYEQYF	TGCGCCAGCAGCCTATATCCGGGACAGTTATACGAGCAGTACTTC
TRBV10-3	.	.	TRBJ2-2	CAISELRSALNTGELFF	TGTGCCATCAGTGAGTTAAGGAGCGCCCTAAACACCGGGGAGCTGTTTTTT
TRBV3-1/TRBV3-2	TRBD1	few	TRBJ2-1	CASSPGGEVYNEQFF	TGTGCCAGCAGCCCAGGGGGCGAGGTGTACAATGAGCAGTTCTTC